This TCR beta chain was retrieved from a study of T cells in Graves' hyperthyroidism and ophthalmopathy. TCR beta CDR3 sequences were amplified from RNA transcripts. The HTBI primer set was used in a first-round RT-PCR of the TCR CDR3. From the multiplex PCR reads, TCRdb called clonotypes with MiXCR, one entry per CDR3 protein. Altogether around 300,000 distinct CDR3 sequences are present, approximately 12% being singletons, with the ten largest covering roughly 8.5%. The sample holds many counts of this clonotype. Germline V CDR1 and CDR2: GTSNPN, SVGIG (reference sequence). With 4 bases clipped from V and 2 bases from J, the junction kept 2 bases outside the gene matches. This CDR3 region has 12 residues.

The TCR sequence derives from a woman between 25 and 40 years old with Graves' hyperthyroidism that later progressed to Graves' ophthalmopathy. Sequencing was done on a sample of blood. This rearrangement joins TRBV30 to TRBJ2-7; TRBD2 aligns across 7 bases. The CDR3 sequence: CAWTSGAYEQYF. The CDR3 DNA reads as TGTGCCTGGACTAGCGGCGCCTACGAGCAGTACTTC.